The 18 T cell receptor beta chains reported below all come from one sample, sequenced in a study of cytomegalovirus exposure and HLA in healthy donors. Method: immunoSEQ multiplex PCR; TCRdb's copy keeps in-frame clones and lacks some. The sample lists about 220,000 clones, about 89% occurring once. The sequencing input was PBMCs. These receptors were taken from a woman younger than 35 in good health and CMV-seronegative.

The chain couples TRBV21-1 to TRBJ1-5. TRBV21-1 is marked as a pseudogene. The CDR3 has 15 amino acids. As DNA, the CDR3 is TGTGCCAGCAGCAACGGAGGTAGAAGCAATCAGCCCCAGCATTTT. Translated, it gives CASSNGGRSNQPQHF.

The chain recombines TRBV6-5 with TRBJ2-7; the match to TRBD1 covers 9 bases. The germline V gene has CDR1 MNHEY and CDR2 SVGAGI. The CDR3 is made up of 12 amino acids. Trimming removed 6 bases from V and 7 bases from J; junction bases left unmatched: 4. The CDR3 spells CASRTGQGEQYF. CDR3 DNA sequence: TGTGCCAGCAGAACCGGACAGGGGGAGCAGTACTTC.

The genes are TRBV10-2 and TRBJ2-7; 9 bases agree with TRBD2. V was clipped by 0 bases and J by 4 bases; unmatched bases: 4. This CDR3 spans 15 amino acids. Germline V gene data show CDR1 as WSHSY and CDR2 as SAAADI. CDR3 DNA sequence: TGCGCCAGCAGTGAGTCTAGCGGGAGAAATTACGAGCAGTACTTC. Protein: CASSESSGRNYEQYF.

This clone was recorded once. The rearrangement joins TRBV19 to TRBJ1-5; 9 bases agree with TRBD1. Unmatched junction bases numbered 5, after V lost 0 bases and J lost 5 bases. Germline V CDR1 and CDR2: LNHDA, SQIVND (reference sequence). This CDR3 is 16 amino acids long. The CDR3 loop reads CASSIEPGQGYQPQHF. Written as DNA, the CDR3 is TGTGCCAGTAGTATAGAACCGGGACAGGGATATCAGCCCCAGCATTTT. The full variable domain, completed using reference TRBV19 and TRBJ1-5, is DGGITQSPKYLFRKEGQNVTLSCEQNLNHDAMYWYRQDPGQGLRLIYYSQIVNDFQKGDIAEGYSVSREKKESFPLTVTSAQKNPTAFYLCASSIEPGQGYQPQHFGDGTRLSIL.

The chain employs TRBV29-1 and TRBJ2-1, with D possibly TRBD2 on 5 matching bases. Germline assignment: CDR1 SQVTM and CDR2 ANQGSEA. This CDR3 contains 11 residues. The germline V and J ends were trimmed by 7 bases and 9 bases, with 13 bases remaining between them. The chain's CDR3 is CSERTGIEQFF. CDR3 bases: TGCAGCGAGAGGACTGGAATTGAGCAGTTCTTC.

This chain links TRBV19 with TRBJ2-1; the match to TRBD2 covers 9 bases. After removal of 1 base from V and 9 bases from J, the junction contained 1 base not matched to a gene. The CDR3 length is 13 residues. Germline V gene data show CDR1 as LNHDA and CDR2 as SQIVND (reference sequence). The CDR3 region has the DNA TGTGCCAGTAGTATAGCTAGCGGGATTGAGCAGTTCTTC. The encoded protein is CASSIASGIEQFF.

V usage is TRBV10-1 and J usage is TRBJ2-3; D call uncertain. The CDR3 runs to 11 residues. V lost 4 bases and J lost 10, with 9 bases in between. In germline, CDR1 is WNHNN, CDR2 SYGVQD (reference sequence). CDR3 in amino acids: CASSVHSSQYF. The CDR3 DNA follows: TGCGCCAGCAGTGTGCACAGTTCGCAGTATTTT.

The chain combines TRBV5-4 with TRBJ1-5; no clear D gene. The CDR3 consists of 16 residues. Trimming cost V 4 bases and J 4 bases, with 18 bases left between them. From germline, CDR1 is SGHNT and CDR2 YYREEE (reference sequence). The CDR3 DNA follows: TGTGCCAGCAGCCACGGAGGAGGGAGCAGAAATCAGCCCCAGCATTTT. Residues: CASSHGGGSRNQPQHF. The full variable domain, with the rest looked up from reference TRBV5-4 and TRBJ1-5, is ETGVTQSPTHLIKTRGQQVTLRCSSQSGHNTVSWYQQALGQGPQFIFQYYREEENGRGNFPPRFSGLQFPNYSSELNVNALELDDSALYLCASSHGGGSRNQPQHFGDGTRLSIL.

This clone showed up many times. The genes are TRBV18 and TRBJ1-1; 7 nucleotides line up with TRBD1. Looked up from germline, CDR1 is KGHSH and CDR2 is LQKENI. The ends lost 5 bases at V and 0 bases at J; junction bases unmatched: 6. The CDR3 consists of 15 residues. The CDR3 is CASSSETGVNTEAFF. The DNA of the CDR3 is TGTGCCAGCTCATCCGAAACAGGGGTGAACACTGAAGCTTTCTTT.

CDR3 sequence (DNA): TGTGCCAGTACCCCGACGGCAGGCTCCTACGAGCAGTACTTC. This gives the protein CASTPTAGSYEQYF. V usage is TRBV19 and J usage is TRBJ2-7; D call uncertain. CDR1 is LNHDA, CDR2 SQIVND, per germline (reference sequence). This CDR3 is 14 amino acids long. Trimming took off 7 bases at V and 0 bases at J, with 13 bases between the two ends.

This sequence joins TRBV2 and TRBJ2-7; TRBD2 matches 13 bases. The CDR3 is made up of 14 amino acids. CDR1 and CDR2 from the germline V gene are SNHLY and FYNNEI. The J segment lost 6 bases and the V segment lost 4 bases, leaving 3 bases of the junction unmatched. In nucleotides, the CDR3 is TGTGCCAGCAGTGGGAGACTAGCGGGAGGCGAGCAGTACTTC. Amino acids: CASSGRLAGGEQYF.

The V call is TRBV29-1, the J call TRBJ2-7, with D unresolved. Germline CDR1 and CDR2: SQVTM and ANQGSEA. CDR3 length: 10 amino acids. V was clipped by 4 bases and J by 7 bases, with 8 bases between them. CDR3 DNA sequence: TGCAGCGTTGGCCAGCGAGAGCAGTACTTC. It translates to CSVGQREQYF.

Written as DNA, the CDR3 is TGTGCCAGCAGCTTAGAACAAGGACTAGCGGGAGTATACGAGCAGTACTTC. Translation: CASSLEQGLAGVYEQYF. The chain recombines TRBV11-2 with TRBJ2-7, with 13 positions matching TRBD2. The J segment lost 4 bases and the V segment lost 0 bases, leaving 6 bases of the junction unmatched. This CDR3 contains 17 residues. Germline CDR1 reads SGHAT; CDR2 reads FQNNGV.

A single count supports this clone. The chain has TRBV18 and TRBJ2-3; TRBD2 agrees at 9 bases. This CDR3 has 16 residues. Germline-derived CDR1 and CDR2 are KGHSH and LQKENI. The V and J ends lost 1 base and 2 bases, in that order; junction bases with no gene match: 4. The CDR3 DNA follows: TGTGCCAGCTCACCACAACTAGCGGGCTACACAGATACGCAGTATTTT. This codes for CASSPQLAGYTDTQYF. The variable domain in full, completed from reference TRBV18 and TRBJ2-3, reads NAGVMQNPRHLVRRRGQEARLRCSPMKGHSHVYWYRQLPEEGLKFMVYLQKENIIDESGMPKERFSAEFPKEGPSILRIQQVVRGDSAAYFCASSPQLAGYTDTQYFGPGTRLTVL.

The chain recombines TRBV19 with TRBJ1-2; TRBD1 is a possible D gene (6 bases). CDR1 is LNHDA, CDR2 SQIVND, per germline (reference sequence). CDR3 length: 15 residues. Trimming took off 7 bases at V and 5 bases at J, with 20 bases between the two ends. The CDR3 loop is CASTIEDSPLYGYTF. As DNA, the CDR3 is TGTGCCAGTACCATTGAGGACAGCCCCCTATATGGCTACACCTTC.

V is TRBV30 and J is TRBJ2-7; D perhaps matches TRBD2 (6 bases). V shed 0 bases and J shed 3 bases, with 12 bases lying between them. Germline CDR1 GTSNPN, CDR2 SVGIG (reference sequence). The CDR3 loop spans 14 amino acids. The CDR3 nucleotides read TGTGCCTGGAGTGTAGAGCGGGTCTACTACGAGCAGTACTTC. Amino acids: CAWSVERVYYEQYF.

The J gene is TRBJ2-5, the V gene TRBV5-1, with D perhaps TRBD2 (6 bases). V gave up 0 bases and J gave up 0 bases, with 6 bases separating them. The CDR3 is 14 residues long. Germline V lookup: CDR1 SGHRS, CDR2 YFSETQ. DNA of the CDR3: TGCGCCAGCAGCTTGGGGGGGGACCAAGAGACCCAGTACTTC. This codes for CASSLGGDQETQYF.

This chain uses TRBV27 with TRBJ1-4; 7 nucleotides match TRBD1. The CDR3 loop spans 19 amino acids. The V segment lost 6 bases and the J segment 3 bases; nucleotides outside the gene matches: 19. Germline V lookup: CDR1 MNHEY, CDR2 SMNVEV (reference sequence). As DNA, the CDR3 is TGTGCCAGCAGCCCATGGGGGATGGACAGGACGGGCCCTAATGAAAAACTGTTTTTT. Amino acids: CASSPWGMDRTGPNEKLFF.